This T cell receptor (beta chain) emerged from a study of shared clonotypes between healthy human individuals. The study's findings and limits: Sorted-subset samples were not fully sequenced, rarefaction indicated. Only blood underwent sampling, and tissue repertoires likely differ.

Naive CD8 cells, CD45RO-negative and positively selected for CCR7, excluded terminally differentiated effector memory CD45RA+ cells. V gave up 7 bases and J gave up 3 bases, with 4 bases separating them. CDR3 length: 11 amino acids. Germline V CDR1 and CDR2: SEHNR, FQNEAQ (reference sequence). Replicate PCRs from sorted subsets contained approximately 220 ng DNA, which is 29,000 or so T cell genomes. In the authors' methods: Owing to the provision of junction-only sequences devoid of quality scores by immunoSEQ, filtering differed. Produced via immunoSEQ multiplex PCR; TCRdb's table is partial and in-frame only. V and J calls plus clone size are reproduced from that table; the DNA served to infer D and trimming. The sample comprises 2 million or so clones, over 85% of which are singletons, and roughly 1.1% rests with the top ten. This clone was recorded only once. What it binds is unknown.

Sequencing was carried out using naive CD8+ T cells sorted from blood. The TCR originated in a man in his late teens or twenties in good health. The chain is built from TRBV7-9 and TRBJ1-3, with unresolved D. The CDR3 nucleotides read TGTGCCAGCACGGATGGAAACACCATATATTTT. Translation gives CASTDGNTIYF. Using reference TRBV7-9 and TRBJ1-3 for the parts outside the CDR3, the full variable domain is DTGVSQNPRHKITKRGQNVTFRCDPISEHNRLYWYRQTLGQGPEFLTYFQNEAQLEKSRLLSDRFSAERPKGSFSTLEIQRTEQGDSAMYLCASTDGNTIYFGEGSWLTVV.